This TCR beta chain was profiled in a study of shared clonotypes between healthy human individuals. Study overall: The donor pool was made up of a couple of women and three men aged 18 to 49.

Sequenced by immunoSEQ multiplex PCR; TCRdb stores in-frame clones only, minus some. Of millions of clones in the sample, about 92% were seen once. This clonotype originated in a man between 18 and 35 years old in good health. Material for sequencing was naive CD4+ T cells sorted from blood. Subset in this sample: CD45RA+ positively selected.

CDR3 residues: CASSRDINNYGYTF. The CDR3, as DNA: TGTGCCAGCAGCCGGGACATTAACAACTATGGCTACACCTTC. The rearrangement uses TRBV7-9 and TRBJ1-2; D may be TRBD1 (6 bases). The CDR3 is 14 residues long. CDR1 is SEHNR and CDR2 is FQNEAQ in the germline V gene (reference sequence). Trimming pared 5 bases from V and 2 bases from J, leaving 12 bases between.